This T cell receptor beta chain appears in the sequencing data of a study of shared T cell receptors in the human thymus. Method: immunoSEQ multiplex PCR; TCRdb's copy keeps in-frame clones and lacks some. The sample comprises over 450,000 clones, 78% of which are singletons, and about 0.014% rests with the top ten. V was cut by 4 bases and J by 0 bases, with 13 bases left in between. Germline CDR1 SGHRS, CDR2 YFSETQ. The CDR3 sequence is 16 residues long. The same data also contributed to another study, on human thymus T cells. Per that study: Healthy Finnish infants having corrective surgery for congenital heart defects served as donors. The authors found apparently biased V and J gene usage in thymic and blood repertoires. What related research reported was that thymic repertoires overlapped highly among unrelated individuals.

The sequence was collected from a boy in the first two years of life with a congenital heart defect. Input material: thymocytes. This chain joins TRBV5-1 and TRBJ2-2; possibly TRBD1 for D (6 bases). The CDR3, as DNA: TGCGCCAGCAGCCTAATGGACAGCGCGAACACCGGGGAGCTGTTTTTT. Its protein is CASSLMDSANTGELFF.